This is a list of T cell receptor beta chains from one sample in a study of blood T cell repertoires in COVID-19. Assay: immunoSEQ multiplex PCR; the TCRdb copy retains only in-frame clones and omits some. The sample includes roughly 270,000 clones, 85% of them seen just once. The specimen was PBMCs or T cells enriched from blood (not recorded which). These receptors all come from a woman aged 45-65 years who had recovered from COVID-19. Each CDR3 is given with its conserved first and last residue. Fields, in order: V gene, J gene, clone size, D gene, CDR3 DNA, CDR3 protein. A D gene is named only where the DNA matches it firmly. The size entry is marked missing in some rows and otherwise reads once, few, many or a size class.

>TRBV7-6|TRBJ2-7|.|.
TGTGCCAGCAGCTTAGCCAGCGAGAGCTCCTACGAGCAGTACTTC
CASSLASESSYEQYF
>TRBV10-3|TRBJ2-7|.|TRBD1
TGTGCCATCAGTGAGTCGAGGACAGGGGACTCCTACGAGCAGTACTTC
CAISESRTGDSYEQYF
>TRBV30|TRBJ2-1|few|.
TGTGCCCTTGGAGACTCCTACAATGAGCAGTTCTTC
CALGDSYNEQFF
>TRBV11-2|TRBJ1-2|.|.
TGTGCCAGCAGCGATACGTGGCAGGGCAGTGGCTACACCTTC
CASSDTWQGSGYTF
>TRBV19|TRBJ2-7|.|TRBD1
TGTGCCAGTAGTATGAAACAGGGGGCCGACGAGCAGTACTTC
CASSMKQGADEQYF
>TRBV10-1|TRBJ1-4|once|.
TGCGCCAGCAGGGTACCCCGGGGTCATGAAAAACTGTTTTTT
CASRVPRGHEKLFF
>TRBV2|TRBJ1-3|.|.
TGTGCCAGCCGGGTTATGGGAGGCCTGGAAAACACCATATATTTT
CASRVMGGLENTIYF
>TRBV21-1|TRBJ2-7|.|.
TGTGCCAGCAGCAAGGGGACAGAGGGTCAGATCTACGAGCAGTACTTC
CASSKGTEGQIYEQYF
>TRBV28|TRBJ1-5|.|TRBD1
TGTGCCAGCAGTTTCGGACAGGGGGCGAAACCCCAGCATTTT
CASSFGQGAKPQHF
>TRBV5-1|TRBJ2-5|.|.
TGCGCCAGCAGCCCTGGACAGGAGGGGGAGACCCAGTACTTC
CASSPGQEGETQYF
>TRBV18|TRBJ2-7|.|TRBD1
TGTGCCAGCTCACCAGGACAGGTGAGCTCCTACGAGCAGTACTTC
CASSPGQVSSYEQYF
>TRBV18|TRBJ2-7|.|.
TGTGCCAGCTCACCAATATACCCGCAGGGGAAACTCGAGCAGTACTTC
CASSPIYPQGKLEQYF
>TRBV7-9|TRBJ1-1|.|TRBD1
TGTGCCAGCAGCCGTCTCGGGACAGGGAACACTGAAGCTTTCTTT
CASSRLGTGNTEAFF
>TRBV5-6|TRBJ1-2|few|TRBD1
TGTGCCAGCAGCTTCACAACAGGGGGAAACAACTATGGCTACACCTTC
CASSFTTGGNNYGYTF
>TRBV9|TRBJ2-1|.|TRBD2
TGTGCCAGCAGCGTAAAAGGGACTAGCGGATTCTCCTACAATGAGCAGTTCTTC
CASSVKGTSGFSYNEQFF
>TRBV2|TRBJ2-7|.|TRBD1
TGTGCCAGCAGCAAAGACAGGGGGCGAACCTACGAGCAGTACTTC
CASSKDRGRTYEQYF
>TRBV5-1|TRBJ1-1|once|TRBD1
TGCGCCAGCAGCTTGGACGTGGGGACAGGAGACACTGAAGCTTTCTTT
CASSLDVGTGDTEAFF
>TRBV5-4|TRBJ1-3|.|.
TGTGCCAGCAGCAGCGGGGCGCCTGGAAACACCATATATTTT
CASSSGAPGNTIYF
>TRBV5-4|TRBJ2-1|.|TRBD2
TGTGCCAGCAGCACGACTAGCGGGAGTTACAATGAGCAGTTCTTC
CASSTTSGSYNEQFF
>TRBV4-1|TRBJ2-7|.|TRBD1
TGCGCCAGCAGCCAAGGAAGGACAGGTCCTACGAAGCAGTACTTC
CASSQGRTGPTKQYF
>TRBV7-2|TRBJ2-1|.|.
TGTGCCAGCAGCCATGACAGATCCAATGAGCAGCTCTTC
CASSHDRSNEQLF